This TCR beta chain was obtained from a study of blood T cells in healthy people across ages. A second about 7 to 11 cycle PCR used barcoded and J-beta primers. One entry per CDR3 protein, called by TCRdb with MiXCR from the 5' RACE reads. The data contain roughly 1,500,000 distinct CDR3 sequences, roughly 40% of them seen just once; the ten biggest clones take up roughly 7.7%. The germline V gene encodes CDR1 SGHTA and CDR2 FQGNSA. Germline trimming cut 5 bases from V and 7 bases from J; bases unmatched to any gene: 12. This CDR3 spans 16 amino acids. This receptor was identified in a woman between 18 and 29 years old in good health. The rearrangement joins TRBV7-2 to TRBJ2-7; TRBD2 aligns across 12 bases. The sample taken for sequencing was blood. CDR3 in amino acids: CASSVRTSGVYNEQYF. Here the CDR3 DNA reads TGTGCCAGCAGCGTGCGGACTAGCGGGGTATACAATGAGCAGTACTTC.